This entry is about one T cell receptor (beta chain). This CDR3 contains 12 residues. Trimming removed 5 bases at V and 16 bases at J, with 17 bases between. In germline, CDR1 is SGHVS, CDR2 FQNEAQ. Libraries were prepared by immunoSEQ multiplex PCR; TCRdb keeps only in-frame clonotypes and omits some of them. The sample contains under 200,000 clones, 70% to 90% of which appear only once. The data stem from a study of blood T cell repertoires in COVID-19. V is TRBV7-8 and J is TRBJ2-2; a weak D match, TRBD1 (5 bases). The sample taken for sequencing was peripheral blood. The TCR sequence derives from a man in his fifties or sixties with COVID-19, enrolled during active disease. The CDR3 DNA sequence: TGTGCCAGCAGCCGAACAGGCAACTCGCGGTTTTTT. Its translation: CASSRTGNSRFF.